The rows below give T cell receptor beta chains drawn from one sample of a study of PD-1 blockade in classical Hodgkin lymphoma. Using immunoSEQ multiplex PCR, the repertoire was profiled, and TCRdb retains in-frame clones only, with some absent. Found here are about 40,000 clones, 75% to 90% of them singletons; the top ten hold 8.5% to 10%. The sample consisted of peripheral blood mononuclear cells (PBMCs), taken at baseline. The receptors stem from a human donor with classical Hodgkin lymphoma. Both conserved end residues are part of each CDR3. A D gene is named only where the DNA matches it firmly. Clone size is not always given. Where it is, it says once, few, many or a class for expanded clones.

V	D	J	size	CDR3	DNA
TRBV10-3	.	TRBJ1-2	.	CAISEVQGNYGYTF	TGTGCCATCAGTGAGGTTCAGGGGAACTATGGCTACACCTTC
TRBV10-3	.	TRBJ1-5	.	CAGRKDFNQPQHF	TGTGCCGGTAGAAAGGACTTCAATCAGCCCCAGCATTTT
TRBV5-1	.	TRBJ2-5	.	CASSLTGRETQYF	TGCGCCAGCAGCTTGACAGGGCGGGAGACCCAGTACTTC
TRBV6-6	.	TRBJ2-7	.	CASSGGNSYEQYF	TGTGCCAGCAGCGGAGGGAATTCCTACGAGCAGTACTTC
TRBV6-1	.	TRBJ2-7	.	CASISPGTGSYEQYF	TGTGCCAGCATCAGTCCCGGGACGGGCTCCTACGAGCAGTACTTC
TRBV7-3	TRBD1	TRBJ2-3	.	CASSLRGTVSTDTQYF	TGTGCCAGCAGCTTAAGGGGGACAGTAAGCACAGATACGCAGTATTTT
TRBV7-2	.	TRBJ2-6	.	CASSLGPEHGGANVLTF	TGTGCCAGCAGCTTAGGGCCAGAACACGGTGGGGCCAACGTCCTGACTTTC
TRBV19	.	TRBJ2-7	.	CASSIEASTEQYF	TGTGCCAGTAGTATAGAGGCAAGTACGGAGCAGTACTTC
TRBV7-2	.	TRBJ1-1	few	CASSLYGGSTEAFF	TGTGCCAGCAGCTTATATGGGGGTAGCACTGAAGCTTTCTTT
TRBV2	.	TRBJ2-5	.	CASSDWVRVGETQYF	TGTGCCAGCAGTGATTGGGTCAGGGTGGGAGAGACCCAGTACTTC
TRBV7-2	.	TRBJ2-1	.	CASRTGTETHEQFF	TGTGCCAGCAGGACCGGGACGGAGACCCATGAGCAGTTCTTC
TRBV4-2	TRBD2	TRBJ2-1	once	CASTSLVGGAYEQFF	TGTGCCAGCACCTCTCTAGTCGGGGGGGCCTATGAGCAGTTCTTC
TRBV6-5	.	TRBJ1-2	.	CASSSGLEGYTF	TGTGCCAGCAGTTCCGGACTGGAGGGCTACACCTTC
TRBV7-9	.	TRBJ2-1	.	CASSYPGPGYNEQFF	TGTGCCAGCAGCTACCCCGGGCCAGGCTACAATGAGCAGTTCTTC
TRBV27	.	TRBJ2-7	.	CASSLYMGGIVYEQYF	TGTGCCAGCAGTTTATATATGGGGGGCATTGTCTACGAGCAGTACTTC
TRBV19	.	TRBJ1-5	.	CASSKGWPTRLTGNQPQHF	TGTGCCAGTAGTAAGGGCTGGCCGACTCGTTTAACGGGCAATCAGCCCCAGCATTTT
TRBV29-1	.	TRBJ2-7	.	CSVEGGYEQYF	TGCAGCGTTGAGGGCGGTTACGAGCAGTACTTC